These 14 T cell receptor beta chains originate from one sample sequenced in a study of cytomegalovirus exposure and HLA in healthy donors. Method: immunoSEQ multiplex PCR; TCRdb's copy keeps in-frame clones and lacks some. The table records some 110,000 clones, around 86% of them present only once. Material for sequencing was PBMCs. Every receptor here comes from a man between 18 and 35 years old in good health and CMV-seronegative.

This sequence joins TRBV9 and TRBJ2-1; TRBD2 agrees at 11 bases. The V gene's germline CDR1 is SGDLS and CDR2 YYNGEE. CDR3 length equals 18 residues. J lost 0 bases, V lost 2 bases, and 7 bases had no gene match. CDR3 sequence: CASSVSSGGFSSYNEQFF. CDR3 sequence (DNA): TGTGCCAGCAGCGTCTCTAGCGGGGGGTTCAGCTCCTACAATGAGCAGTTCTTC.

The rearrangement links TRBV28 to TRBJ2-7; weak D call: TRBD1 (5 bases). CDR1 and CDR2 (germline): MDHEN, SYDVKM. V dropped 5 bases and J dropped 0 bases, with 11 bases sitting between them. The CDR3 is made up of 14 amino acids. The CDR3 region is CASSTRTGSYEQYF. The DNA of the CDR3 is TGTGCCAGCAGTACAAGAACAGGCTCCTACGAGCAGTACTTC. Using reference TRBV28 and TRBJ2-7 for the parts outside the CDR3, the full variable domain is DVKVTQSSRYLVKRTGEKVFLECVQDMDHENMFWYRQDPGLGLRLIYFSYDVKMKEKGDIPEGYSVSREKKERFSLILESASTNQTSMYLCASSTRTGSYEQYFGPGTRLTVT.

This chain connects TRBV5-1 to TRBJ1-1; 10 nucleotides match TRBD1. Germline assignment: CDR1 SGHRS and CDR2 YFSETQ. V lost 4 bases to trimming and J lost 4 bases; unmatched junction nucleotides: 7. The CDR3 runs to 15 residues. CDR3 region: CASSVRQGARTEAFF. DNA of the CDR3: TGCGCCAGCAGCGTGAGACAGGGGGCGCGCACTGAAGCTTTCTTT. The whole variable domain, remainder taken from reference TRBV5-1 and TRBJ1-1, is KAGVTQTPRYLIKTRGQQVTLSCSPISGHRSVSWYQQTPGQGLQFLFEYFSETQRNKGNFPGRFSGRQFSNSRSEMNVSTLELGDSALYLCASSVRQGARTEAFFGQGTRLTVV.

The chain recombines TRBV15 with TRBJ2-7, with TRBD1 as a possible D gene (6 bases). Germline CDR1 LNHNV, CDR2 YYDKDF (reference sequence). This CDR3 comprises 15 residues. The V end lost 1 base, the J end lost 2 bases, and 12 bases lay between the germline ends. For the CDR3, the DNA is TGTGCCACCAGCAGAGGAAACAGGGTCCCCTACGAGCAGTACTTC. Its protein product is CATSRGNRVPYEQYF.

The CDR3 DNA is TGTGCCAGCAGCTCCTGGGCGGGGGGGCAAGAGACCCAGTACTTC. This gives the protein CASSSWAGGQETQYF. This rearrangement joins TRBV11-2 to TRBJ2-5, with 9 positions matching TRBD2. The trim removed 4 bases at V and 2 bases at J, leaving 5 bases unmatched. Per the germline V gene, CDR1 is SGHAT and CDR2 is FQNNGV. The CDR3 has 15 amino acids.

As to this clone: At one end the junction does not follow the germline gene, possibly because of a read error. CDR3 bases: TGTGCCAGCAGTGAACAGGGGAACGCCGGGGAGCTGTTTTTT. It is translated as CASSEQGNAGELFF. This chain uses TRBV6-1 with TRBJ2-2; D is perhaps TRBD1 (6 bases). The CDR3 totals 14 residues. Germline lookup yields CDR1 MNHNS and CDR2 SASEGT.

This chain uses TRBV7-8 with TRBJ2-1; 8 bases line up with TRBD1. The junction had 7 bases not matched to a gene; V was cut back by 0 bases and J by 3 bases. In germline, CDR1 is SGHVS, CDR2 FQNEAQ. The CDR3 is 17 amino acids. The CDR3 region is CASSLANRGTGYNEQFF. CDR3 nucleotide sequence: TGTGCCAGCAGCTTAGCAAACCGGGGGACAGGCTACAATGAGCAGTTCTTC.

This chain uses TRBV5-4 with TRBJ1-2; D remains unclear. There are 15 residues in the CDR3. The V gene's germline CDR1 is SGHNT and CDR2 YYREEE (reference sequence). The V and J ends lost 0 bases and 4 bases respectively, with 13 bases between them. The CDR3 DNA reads TGTGCCAGCAGCTTGGACCCCAGCGCCCTCTATGGCTACACCTTC. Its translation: CASSLDPSALYGYTF. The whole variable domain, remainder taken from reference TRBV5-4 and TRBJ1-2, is ETGVTQSPTHLIKTRGQQVTLRCSSQSGHNTVSWYQQALGQGPQFIFQYYREEENGRGNFPPRFSGLQFPNYSSELNVNALELDDSALYLCASSLDPSALYGYTFGSGTRLTVV.

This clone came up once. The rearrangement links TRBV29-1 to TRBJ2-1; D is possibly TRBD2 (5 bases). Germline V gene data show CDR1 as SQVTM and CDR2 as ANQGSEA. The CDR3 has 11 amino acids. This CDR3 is CTGCRETEQFF. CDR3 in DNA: TGCACCGGGTGTCGGGAAACTGAGCAGTTCTTC.

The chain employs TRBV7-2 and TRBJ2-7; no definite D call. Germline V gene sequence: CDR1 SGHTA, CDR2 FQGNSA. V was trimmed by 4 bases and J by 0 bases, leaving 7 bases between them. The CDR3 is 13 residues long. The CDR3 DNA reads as TGTGCCAGCAGCTCCCGCAGCTCCTACGAGCAGTACTTC. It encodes CASSSRSSYEQYF.

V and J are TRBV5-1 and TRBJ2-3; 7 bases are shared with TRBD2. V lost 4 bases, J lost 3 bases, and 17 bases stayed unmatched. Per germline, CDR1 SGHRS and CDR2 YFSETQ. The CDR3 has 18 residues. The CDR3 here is CASSRNLRRGGGTDTQYF. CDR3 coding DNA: TGCGCCAGCAGCCGTAATTTACGGCGCGGGGGTGGAACAGATACGCAGTATTTT.

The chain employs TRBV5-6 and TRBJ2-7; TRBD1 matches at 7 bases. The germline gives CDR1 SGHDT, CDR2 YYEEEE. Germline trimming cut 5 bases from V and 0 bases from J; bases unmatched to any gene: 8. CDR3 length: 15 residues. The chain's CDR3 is CASSTGQVNSYEQYF. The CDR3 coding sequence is TGTGCCAGCAGTACCGGACAGGTGAACTCCTACGAGCAGTACTTC.

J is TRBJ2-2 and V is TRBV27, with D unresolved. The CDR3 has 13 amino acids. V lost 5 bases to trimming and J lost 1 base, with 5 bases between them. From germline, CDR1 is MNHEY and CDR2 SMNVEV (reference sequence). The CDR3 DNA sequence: TGTGCCAGCAGTCGGTGGAACACCGGGGAGCTGTTTTTT. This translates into CASSRWNTGELFF.

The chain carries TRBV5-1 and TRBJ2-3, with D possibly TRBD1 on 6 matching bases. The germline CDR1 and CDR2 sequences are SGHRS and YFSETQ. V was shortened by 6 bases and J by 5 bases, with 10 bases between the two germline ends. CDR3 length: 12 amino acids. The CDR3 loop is CASMGAGDTQYF. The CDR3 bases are TGCGCCAGCATGGGGGCTGGAGATACGCAGTATTTT.